Detailed here is one TCR beta chain. The data were obtained in a study of T cell responses to AZD1222 COVID-19 vaccine. Measured with immunoSEQ multiplex PCR; TCRdb has only the in-frame clones, and not every one. The table shows about 83,000 clones, with roughly 90% occurring only once. The germline gives CDR1 SGHKS, CDR2 YYEKEE (reference sequence). The ends lost 4 bases at V and 0 bases at J; junction bases unmatched: 13. The CDR3 is made up of 18 amino acids. The sample consisted of peripheral blood, taken on day 0 of MenACWY control vaccination. The chain has TRBV5-5 and TRBJ1-5; 7 positions match TRBD1. This TCR derives from an adult in good health. CDR3: CASSDRQGILYSNQPQHF. In DNA, the CDR3 is TGTGCCAGCAGCGATAGACAGGGAATCCTCTATAGCAATCAGCCCCAGCATTTT. The full variable domain, rest sourced from reference TRBV5-5 and TRBJ1-5, is DAGVTQSPTHLIKTRGQQVTLRCSPISGHKSVSWYQQVLGQGPQFIFQYYEKEERGRGNFPDRFSARQFPNYSSELNVNALLLGDSALYLCASSDRQGILYSNQPQHFGDGTRLSIL.